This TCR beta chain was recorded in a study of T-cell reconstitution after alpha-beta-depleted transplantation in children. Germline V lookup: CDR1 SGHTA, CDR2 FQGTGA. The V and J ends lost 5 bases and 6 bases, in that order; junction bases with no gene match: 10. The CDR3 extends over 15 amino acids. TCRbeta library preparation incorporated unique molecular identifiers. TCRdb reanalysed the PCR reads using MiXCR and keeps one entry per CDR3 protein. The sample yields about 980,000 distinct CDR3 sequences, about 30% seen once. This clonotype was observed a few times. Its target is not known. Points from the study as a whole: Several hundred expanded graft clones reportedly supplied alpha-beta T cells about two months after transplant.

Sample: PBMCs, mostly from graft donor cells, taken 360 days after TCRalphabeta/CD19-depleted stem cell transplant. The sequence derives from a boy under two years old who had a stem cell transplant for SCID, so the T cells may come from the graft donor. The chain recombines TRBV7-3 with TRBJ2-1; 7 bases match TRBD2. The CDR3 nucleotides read TGTGCCAGCAGCCCGTCGACTAGCTTGTCCAATGAGCAGTTCTTC. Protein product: CASSPSTSLSNEQFF.